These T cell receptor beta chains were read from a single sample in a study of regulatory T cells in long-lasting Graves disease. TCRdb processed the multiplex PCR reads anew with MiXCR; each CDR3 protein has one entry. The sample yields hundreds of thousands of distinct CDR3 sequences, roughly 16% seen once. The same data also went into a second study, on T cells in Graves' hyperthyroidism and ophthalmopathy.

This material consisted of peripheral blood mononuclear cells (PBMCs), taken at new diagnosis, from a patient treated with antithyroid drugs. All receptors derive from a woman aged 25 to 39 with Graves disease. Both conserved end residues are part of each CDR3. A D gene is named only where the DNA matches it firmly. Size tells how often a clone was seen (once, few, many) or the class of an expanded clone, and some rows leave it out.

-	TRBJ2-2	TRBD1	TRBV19	CASSVSYGTGKTGELFF	TGTGCCAGTAGCGTGAGTTATGGGACAGGGAAGACCGGGGAGCTGTTTTTT
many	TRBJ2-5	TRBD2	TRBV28	CASSPTSGIPQETQYF	TGTGCCAGCAGCCCCACTAGCGGGATCCCCCAAGAGACCCAGTACTTC
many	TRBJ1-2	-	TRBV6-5	CASSYSNAAANYGYTF	TGTGCCAGCAGTTACTCGAATGCGGCAGCTAACTATGGCTACACCTTC
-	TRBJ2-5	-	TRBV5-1	CASYPGPNQETQYF	TGCGCCAGCTACCCTGGTCCCAACCAAGAGACCCAGTACTTC
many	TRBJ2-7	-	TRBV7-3	CASSDPGRSEQYF	TGTGCCAGCAGCGACCCCGGAAGGTCCGAGCAGTACTTC
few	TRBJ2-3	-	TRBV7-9	CASSLVVSGTDTQYF	TGTGCCAGCAGCTTAGTTGTAAGCGGGACAGATACGCAGTATTTT
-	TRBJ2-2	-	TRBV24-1	CATSDSANTGELFF	TGTGCCACCAGTGATTCGGCGAACACCGGGGAGCTGTTTTTT
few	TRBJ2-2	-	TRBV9	CASSGGRSENTGELFF	TGTGCCAGCAGCGGGGGAAGGAGCGAGAACACCGGGGAGCTGTTTTTT
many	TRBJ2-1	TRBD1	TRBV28	CASSYVRGNLRAEQFF	TGTGCCAGCAGCTATGTCAGGGGGAACCTGAGGGCGGAGCAGTTCTTC
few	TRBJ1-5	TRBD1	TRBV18	CASSPPTGGLGQPQHF	TGTGCCAGCTCACCACCCACAGGGGGTTTGGGACAGCCCCAGCATTTT
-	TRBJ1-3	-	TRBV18	CASSPPFLSGNTIYF	TGTGCCAGCTCACCACCGTTCCTCTCTGGAAACACCATATATTTT
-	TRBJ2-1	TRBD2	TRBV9	CASSPRGAGGPGNEQFF	TGTGCCAGCAGCCCCCGGGGAGCGGGAGGGCCTGGGAATGAGCAGTTCTTC
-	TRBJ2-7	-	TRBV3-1	CASSQLKEQYF	TGTGCCAGCAGCCAACTAAAAGAGCAGTACTTC
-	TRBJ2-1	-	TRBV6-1	CASSVFGQFF	TGTGCCAGCAGTGTCTTTGGGCAGTTCTTC